This note documents a single T cell receptor (beta chain) sequence. Its antigen is currently not known. No base-level quality is on record; no much larger clone is a single base apart. The sample belongs to a study of control samples from healthy donors and cancer patients (dated by TCRdb to about 2020). The library was obtained by the immunoSEQ multiplex PCR assay. Held by TCRdb, this immuneACCESS table contains in-frame sequences only and omits some clones. Under half of the omission traces to an unresolved V gene where checked; the cause of the rest is unknown. The sample table holds 150,000 to 200,000 clones, of which around nine tenths were seen once. The top ten clones comprise 9.5% to 15% of the sample. The sequenced material came from blood. This receptor was taken from a man aged 25 to 45 in good health.

The DNA reads as follows: TGTGCCAGTAGTGAGGTTGCGACAGGGGAGCAGTTCTTC. It encodes CASSEVATGEQFF. The chain is encoded by TRBV19 joined to TRBJ2-1, and 7 bases in between align with TRBD1. The germline V gene encodes CDR1 LNHDA and CDR2 SQIVND (reference sequence). Its CDR3 holds 13 amino acids, cysteine through phenylalanine. The kept DNA is CDR3 alone, 39 bases in frame from the first base. After removal of 5 bases from V and 10 bases from J, the junction retains 8 bases not matched to a gene.